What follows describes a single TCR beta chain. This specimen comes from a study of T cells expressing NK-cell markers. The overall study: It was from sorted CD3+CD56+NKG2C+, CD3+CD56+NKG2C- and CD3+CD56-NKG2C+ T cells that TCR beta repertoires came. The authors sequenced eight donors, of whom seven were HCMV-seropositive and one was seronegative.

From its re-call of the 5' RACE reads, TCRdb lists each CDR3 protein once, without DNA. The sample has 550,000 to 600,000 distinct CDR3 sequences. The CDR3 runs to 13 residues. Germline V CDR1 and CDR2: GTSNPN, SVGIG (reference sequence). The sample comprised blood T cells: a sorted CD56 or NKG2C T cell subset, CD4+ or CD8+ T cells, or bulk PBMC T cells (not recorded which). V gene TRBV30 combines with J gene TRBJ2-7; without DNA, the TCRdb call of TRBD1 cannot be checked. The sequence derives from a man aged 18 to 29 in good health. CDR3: CAWSEGRIYEQYF.